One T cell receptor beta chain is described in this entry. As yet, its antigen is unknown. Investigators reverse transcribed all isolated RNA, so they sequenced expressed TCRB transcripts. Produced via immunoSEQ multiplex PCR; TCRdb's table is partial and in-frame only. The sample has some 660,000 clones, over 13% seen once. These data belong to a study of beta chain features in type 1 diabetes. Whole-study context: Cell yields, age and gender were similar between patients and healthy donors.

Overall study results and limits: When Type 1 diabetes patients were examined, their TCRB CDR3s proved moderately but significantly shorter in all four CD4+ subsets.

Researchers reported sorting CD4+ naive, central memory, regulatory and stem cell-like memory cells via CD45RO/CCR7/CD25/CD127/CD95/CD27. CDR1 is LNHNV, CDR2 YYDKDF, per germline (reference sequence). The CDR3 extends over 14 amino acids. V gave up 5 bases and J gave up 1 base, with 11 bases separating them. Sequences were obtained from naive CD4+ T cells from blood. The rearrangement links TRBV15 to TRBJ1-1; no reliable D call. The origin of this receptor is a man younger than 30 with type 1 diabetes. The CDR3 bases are TGTGCCACCAGCTCCCGACGAGAGAACACTGAAGCTTTCTTT. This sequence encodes CATSSRRENTEAFF.